This T cell receptor (beta chain) was identified during a study of blood T cell repertoires in COVID-19. Germline loops: CDR1 SNHLY, CDR2 FYNNEI. Trimming shortened V by 3 bases and J by 10 bases, and 16 bases separated the two germline ends. The CDR3 is 15 amino acids. Assay: immunoSEQ multiplex PCR; the TCRdb copy retains only in-frame clones and omits some. The sample gives about 31,000 clones, roughly 90% of which show up once; approximately 4% is in the top ten. This clonotype originated in a man in his 60s with acute or convalescent COVID-19. The chain combines TRBV2 with TRBJ1-6, with D tentatively TRBD1 (5 bases). Sequencing was carried out using peripheral blood. This chain's CDR3 is CASSERQPFGSPLHF. CDR3 DNA sequence: TGTGCCAGCAGTGAGCGACAGCCATTCGGGTCACCCCTCCACTTT.